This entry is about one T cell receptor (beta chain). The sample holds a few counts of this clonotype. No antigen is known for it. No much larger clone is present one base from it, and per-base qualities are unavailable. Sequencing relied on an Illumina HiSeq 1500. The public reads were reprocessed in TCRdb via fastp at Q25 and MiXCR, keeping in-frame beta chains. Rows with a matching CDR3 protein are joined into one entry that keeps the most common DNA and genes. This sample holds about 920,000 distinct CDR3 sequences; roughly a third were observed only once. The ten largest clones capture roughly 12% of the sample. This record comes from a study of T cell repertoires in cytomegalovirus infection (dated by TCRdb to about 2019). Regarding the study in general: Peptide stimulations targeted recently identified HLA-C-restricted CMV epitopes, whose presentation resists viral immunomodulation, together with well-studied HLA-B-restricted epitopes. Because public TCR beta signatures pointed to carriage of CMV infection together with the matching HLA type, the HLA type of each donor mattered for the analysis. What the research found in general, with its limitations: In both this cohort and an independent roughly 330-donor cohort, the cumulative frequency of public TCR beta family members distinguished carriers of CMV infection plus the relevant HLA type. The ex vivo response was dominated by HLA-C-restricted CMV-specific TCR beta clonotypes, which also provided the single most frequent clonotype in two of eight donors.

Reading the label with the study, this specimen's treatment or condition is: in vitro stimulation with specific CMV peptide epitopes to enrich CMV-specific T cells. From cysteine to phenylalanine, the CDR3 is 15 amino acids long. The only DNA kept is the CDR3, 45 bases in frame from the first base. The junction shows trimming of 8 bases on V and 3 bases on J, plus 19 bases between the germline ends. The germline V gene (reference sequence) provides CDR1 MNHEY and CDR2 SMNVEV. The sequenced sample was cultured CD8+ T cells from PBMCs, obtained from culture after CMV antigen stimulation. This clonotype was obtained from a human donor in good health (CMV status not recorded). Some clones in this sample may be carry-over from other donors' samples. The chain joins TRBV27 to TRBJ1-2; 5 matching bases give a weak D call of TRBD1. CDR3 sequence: CASGDGSPAYYGYTF. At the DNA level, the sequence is TGTGCCAGCGGGGACGGGAGCCCCGCTTACTATGGCTACACCTTC.